The rows below give T cell receptor beta chains drawn from one sample of a study of blood T cell repertoires in COVID-19. TCRdb's copy holds only in-frame clones and misses some; the assay was immunoSEQ multiplex PCR. The sample has 200,000 or so clones, around three quarters seen once. Sequences were obtained from peripheral blood. These receptors were taken from a man aged 60 to 75 with active or convalescent COVID-19. Each CDR3 is given with its conserved first and last residue. D genes are given only for firm matches. Clone size is shown for a subset of rows, as once, few, many or a class of expanded clone.

abundance,d_gene,j_gene,len,v_gene,CDR3aa,CDR3nt
NA,TRBD1,TRBJ1-1,14,TRBV28,CASQPTGLNTEAFF,TGTGCCAGCCAACCGACAGGGTTGAACACTGAAGCTTTCTTT
few,NA,TRBJ1-1,15,TRBV25-1,CASSEPGTGSAEAFF,TGTGCCAGCAGTGAACCCGGAACAGGGAGTGCTGAAGCTTTCTTT
NA,TRBD1,TRBJ1-5,15,TRBV5-1,CASSSGYTGDQPQHF,TGCGCCAGCAGCTCAGGCTATACAGGGGATCAGCCCCAGCATTTT
once,NA,TRBJ1-6,17,TRBV28,CASSVGGGGAPNSPLHF,TGTGCCAGCAGCGTTGGGGGGGGCGGGGCCCCTAATTCACCCCTCCACTTT
NA,TRBD1,TRBJ2-1,12,TRBV29-1,CSVVQGGNEQFF,TGCAGCGTTGTACAGGGGGGCAATGAGCAGTTCTTC
NA,TRBD2,TRBJ2-1,16,TRBV4-2,CASSQDGLALGNEQFF,TGTGCCAGCAGCCAAGATGGACTAGCGTTAGGCAATGAGCAGTTCTTC
few,NA,TRBJ2-1,14,TRBV11-2,CASSLSGSVHEQFF,TGTGCCAGCAGCTTATCGGGTAGCGTACATGAGCAGTTCTTC
NA,TRBD2,TRBJ2-7,15,TRBV11-2,CASSFGTSDFYEQYF,TGTGCCAGCAGCTTCGGGACTAGCGATTTCTACGAGCAGTACTTC
NA,TRBD1,TRBJ2-2,14,TRBV6-6,CATRGGQGSGELFF,TGTGCCACCCGAGGAGGACAGGGCAGCGGGGAGCTGTTTTTT
NA,NA,TRBJ2-7,14,TRBV19,CASSISTRPYEQYF,TGTGCCAGTAGTATATCGACGCGGCCCTACGAGCAGTACTTC
NA,NA,TRBJ2-1,12,TRBV6-5,CARSLPPDEQFF,TGTGCCAGGTCCTTGCCCCCGGATGAGCAGTTCTTC
once,NA,TRBJ1-6,15,TRBV6-6,CASSYDHRANSPLHF,TGTGCCAGCAGTTACGATCACAGGGCCAATTCACCCCTCCACTTT
NA,NA,TRBJ2-5,15,TRBV4-1,CASSQGRAGKQTQYF,TGCGCCAGCAGCCAAGGGAGGGCAGGGAAGCAGACCCAGTACTTC
NA,NA,TRBJ1-2,17,TRBV2,CASSEALTVALGGGYTF,TGTGCCAGCAGTGAAGCTTTGACAGTCGCCCTCGGTGGCGGCTACACCTTC
NA,NA,TRBJ2-3,14,TRBV7-3,CASSPARETDTQYF,TGTGCCAGCAGCCCCGCCAGGGAAACAGATACGCAGTATTTT
NA,NA,TRBJ2-3,12,TRBV3-1/TRBV3-2,CASSRPTGAQYF,TGTGCCAGCAGCCGGCCCACGGGGGCGCAGTATTTT
NA,TRBD2,TRBJ2-5,15,TRBV9,CASSGGRLAVETQYF,TGTGCCAGCAGCGGAGGGAGACTAGCGGTAGAGACCCAGTACTTC
NA,NA,TRBJ1-1,14,TRBV7-2,CASSLTATNTEAFF,TGTGCCAGCAGCTTAACAGCTACTAACACTGAAGCTTTCTTT
once,NA,TRBJ2-7,13,TRBV18,CASSLISGEEQYF,TGTGCCAGCTCTCTTATTAGCGGCGAGGAGCAGTACTTC
once,NA,TRBJ1-6,17,TRBV5-1,CASSLDEPGRGLSPLHF,TGCGCCAGCAGCTTGGACGAACCGGGACGGGGACTGTCACCCCTCCACTTT
few,TRBD1,TRBJ1-2,18,TRBV27,CASSFIGTGGAPGYGYTF,TGTGCCAGCAGTTTTATCGGGACAGGGGGTGCGCCGGGCTATGGCTACACCTTC
NA,NA,TRBJ1-2,14,TRBV18,CASSEGAYDYGYTF,TGTGCCAGCTCAGAAGGGGCGTATGACTATGGCTACACCTTC
NA,NA,TRBJ1-1,15,TRBV10-2,CASSESDRSNTEAFF,TGCGCCAGCAGTGAGTCCGACAGATCGAACACTGAAGCTTTCTTT
NA,TRBD1,TRBJ2-5,15,TRBV5-4,CASSAGQGLKKTQYF,TGTGCCAGCAGCGCCGGACAGGGCCTAAAAAAGACCCAGTACTTC
NA,TRBD2,TRBJ2-7,19,TRBV7-2,CASSARLAGGRYYGYEQYF,TGTGCCAGCAGCGCCCGGCTAGCGGGAGGAAGGTACTACGGCTACGAGCAGTACTTC
NA,NA,TRBJ2-5,13,TRBV2,CASSVEKQETQYF,TGTGCCAGCAGTGTAGAGAAGCAAGAGACCCAGTACTTC
NA,TRBD2,TRBJ2-1,16,TRBV24-1,CATSDPGTRSYNEQFF,TGTGCCACCAGTGATCCCGGGACTAGGTCCTACAATGAGCAGTTCTTC
few,NA,TRBJ2-5,13,TRBV11-2,CASAGLTQETQYF,TGTGCCAGCGCAGGTCTGACCCAAGAGACCCAGTACTTC
NA,NA,TRBJ2-6,19,TRBV21-1,CASSKAGTGSNSGANVLTF,TGTGCCAGCAGCAAGGCCGGGACAGGGTCTAATTCTGGGGCCAACGTCCTGACTTTC
NA,TRBD2,TRBJ2-7,15,TRBV7-3,CASSLRAGESYEQYF,TGTGCCAGCAGCTTACGGGCGGGAGAGAGCTACGAGCAGTACTTC
NA,NA,TRBJ1-1,13,TRBV27,CASSLGGGSEAFF,TGTGCCAGCAGTTTAGGGGGGGGGAGTGAAGCTTTCTTT
NA,NA,TRBJ1-4,20,TRBV13,CASSLSFVPGQTGTNEKLFF,TGTGCCAGCAGCTTAAGTTTTGTCCCAGGGCAAACCGGGACTAATGAAAAACTGTTTTTT
NA,NA,TRBJ1-3,13,TRBV30,CAWSSGSGNTIYF,TGTGCCTGGAGTTCGGGATCTGGAAACACCATATATTTT
NA,NA,TRBJ2-2,15,TRBV19,CASSIVGTPDGELFF,TGTGCCAGTAGTATAGTAGGGACACCTGACGGGGAGCTGTTTTTT
few,NA,TRBJ1-1,14,TRBV11-3,CASSAQGLNTEAFF,TGTGCCAGCAGCGCACAGGGTCTCAACACTGAAGCTTTCTTT
NA,NA,TRBJ2-2,20,TRBV19,CASKVRLGLSHRGSTGELFF,TGTGCCAGTAAGGTTCGCCTGGGACTCTCCCATAGAGGTAGCACCGGGGAGCTGTTTTTT
NA,TRBD1,TRBJ2-5,15,TRBV7-2,CASSLGTGNRKTQYF,TGTGCCAGCAGCTTAGGGACAGGGAATAGAAAGACCCAGTACTTC
NA,TRBD2,TRBJ2-3,17,TRBV11-2,CASSLLGGSMLTDTQYF,TGTGCCAGCAGCTTACTGGGCGGGAGTATGTTGACAGATACGCAGTATTTT
NA,NA,TRBJ2-1,12,TRBV5-1,CASSRQDNEQFF,TGCGCCAGCAGCAGACAGGATAATGAGCAGTTCTTC
few,TRBD1,TRBJ2-7,13,TRBV19,CASSRTGDYEQYF,TGTGCCAGTAGTAGGACAGGGGACTACGAGCAGTACTTC
NA,NA,TRBJ2-6,16,TRBV19,CATTRASVSGANVLTF,TGTGCCACGACGCGGGCGTCAGTCTCTGGGGCCAACGTCCTGACTTTC
NA,TRBD2,TRBJ2-3,15,TRBV11-3,CASSSSGTSTDTQYF,TGTGCCAGCAGCTCTAGCGGGACTAGCACAGATACGCAGTATTTT
NA,TRBD1,TRBJ2-7,15,TRBV28,CASFGTGTGENEQYF,TGTGCCAGCTTTGGAACCGGGACAGGGGAGAACGAGCAGTACTTC
once,TRBD1,TRBJ2-7,15,TRBV5-1,CASSLDFQGVGEQYF,TGCGCCAGCAGCTTGGACTTCCAGGGGGTTGGCGAGCAGTACTTC
NA,NA,TRBJ1-6,14,TRBV11-3,CASSSGQTNSPLHF,TGTGCCAGCAGCTCGGGACAAACGAATTCACCCCTCCACTTT
NA,TRBD1,TRBJ1-2,13,TRBV5-1,CASSVQGNYGYTF,TGCGCCAGCAGCGTACAGGGGAACTATGGCTACACCTTC
NA,TRBD1,TRBJ2-3,16,TRBV5-1,CASSLAKQGAGDTQYF,TGCGCCAGCAGCTTGGCCAAGCAGGGGGCGGGAGATACGCAGTATTTT
NA,TRBD1,TRBJ1-4,17,TRBV10-3,CAISEPGQVRGGEKLFF,TGTGCCATCAGTGAACCCGGACAGGTCCGAGGAGGGGAAAAACTGTTTTTT
NA,TRBD1,TRBJ1-4,18,TRBV4-1,CASSPPPDRVQTNEKLFF,TGCGCCAGCAGCCCCCCCCCGGACAGGGTTCAAACTAATGAAAAACTGTTTTTT
NA,NA,TRBJ2-7,17,TRBV11-3,CASSLPGHNRSSYEQYF,TGTGCCAGCAGCCTCCCGGGACACAACAGAAGCTCCTACGAGCAGTACTTC
NA,NA,TRBJ2-5,14,TRBV9,CASSVESGWKTQYF,TGTGCCAGCAGCGTAGAGAGCGGATGGAAGACCCAGTACTTC
NA,TRBD1,TRBJ2-4,14,TRBV5-6,CASSTGTGRNIQYF,TGTGCCAGCAGCACCGGGACAGGGAGAAACATTCAGTACTTC
NA,NA,TRBJ2-3,14,TRBV7-8,CASTPTPSTDTQYF,TGTGCCAGCACCCCGACACCAAGCACAGATACGCAGTATTTT
NA,NA,TRBJ2-6,15,TRBV5-1,CASSLRVKGANVLTF,TGCGCCAGCAGCTTGCGGGTGAAAGGGGCCAACGTCCTGACTTTC
NA,NA,TRBJ1-4,13,TRBV7-2,CASSSTGPGGLFF,TGTGCCAGCAGCTCTACAGGGCCGGGGGGACTGTTTTTT
NA,NA,TRBJ2-4,12,TRBV29-1,CSGAKAGNIQYF,TGCAGCGGCGCGAAGGCAGGAAACATTCAGTACTTC
NA,TRBD2,TRBJ2-3,14,TRBV5-1,CASSSGTSRDTQYF,TGCGCCAGCAGCTCCGGGACTAGCAGAGATACGCAGTATTTT